A selection of T cell receptor beta chains follows, all from one sample in a study of CD8 T cells in ankylosing spondylitis. TCRdb passed the 5' RACE reads through MiXCR, listing each CDR3 protein once. The sample lists 200,000 to 250,000 distinct CDR3 sequences, 10% occurring once. The sample was blood, either unsorted or a sorted T cell fraction (not recorded which). All receptors derive from a male donor with ankylosing spondylitis or in good health (not recorded which). The CDR3 runs from the conserved cysteine through the conserved F or W. Expanded clones get a size class; other rows say once, few or many, or leave the size out.

clone size	V gene	J gene	CDR3 protein
many	TRBV7-8	TRBJ2-4	CASSSVTKNIQYF
many	TRBV5-1	TRBJ1-5	CASSFAGEEYQPQHF
few	TRBV12-3/TRBV12-4	TRBJ2-5	CASSVQGIKYF
NA	TRBV11-2	TRBJ2-5	CASSLETLGTGKETQYF
few	TRBV20-1	TRBJ2-3	CSASTSFGLANSTDTQYF
many	TRBV5-1	TRBJ2-3	CASSFRAGPTDTQYF
few	TRBV12-3/TRBV12-4	TRBJ1-1	CASRVTGSLNTEAFF
many	TRBV7-2	TRBJ2-5	CASSLRGSAQETQYF
many	TRBV12-3/TRBV12-4	TRBJ1-4	CASSFMVGINEKLFF
many	TRBV5-1	TRBJ2-2	CASSLRGTNTGELFF
many	TRBV6-1	TRBJ2-4	CASSSGTAPGDNIQYF
many	TRBV7-3	TRBJ2-5	CASSLNLAGAQETQYF
NA	TRBV24-1	TRBJ2-1	CATSARLAGGYNEQFF
NA	TRBV3-1	TRBJ2-3	CASSQGRPRFTDTQYF
many	TRBV29-1	TRBJ2-5	CSVEDTDQETQYF
many	TRBV5-1	TRBJ2-1	CASSLVPRPDEQFF
many	TRBV4-2	TRBJ1-2	CASSQAGQDNYGYTF
NA	TRBV7-9	TRBJ2-7	CASSRPPSYEQYF
many	TRBV20-1	TRBJ1-5	CSAREASGNQPQHF
many	TRBV6-1	TRBJ1-1	CASSPNRGRVTEAFF
many	TRBV7-2	TRBJ2-1	CASSPPGLAGVYNEQFF
NA	TRBV25-1	TRBJ1-1	CASGLSGSGLVSTEAFF
NA	TRBV24-1	TRBJ2-2	CATSDSVATGELFF
NA	TRBV18	TRBJ2-5	CASSDSGFQETQYF
many	TRBV11-2	TRBJ1-1	CASSSRDSTEAFF
many	TRBV12-3/TRBV12-4	TRBJ1-5	CASSPAEDQPQHF
many	TRBV5-1	TRBJ2-7	CASSPDTYEQYF
NA	TRBV6-1	TRBJ2-1	CASSEKGGGYNEQFF
few	TRBV20-1	TRBJ1-1	CRAGQGDPEAFF
many	TRBV29-1	TRBJ1-2	CSVDSSWGSSYGYTF
few	TRBV12-3/TRBV12-4	TRBJ2-7	CASSLAPGFEQYF
many	TRBV28	TRBJ2-1	CASSRQRTATSYNEQFF
few	TRBV20-1	TRBJ1-1	CSAQATGFGGQYTEAFF
many	TRBV20-1	TRBJ2-5	CSARDGGVAARETQYF
few	TRBV29-1	TRBJ1-4	CSALTRINEKLFF
many	TRBV20-1	TRBJ2-3	CSARGGGANTQYF
many	TRBV5-1	TRBJ2-2	CASSLDTSANTGELFF
many	TRBV20-1	TRBJ2-3	CSAVPGLAGGALGSDTQYF
NA	TRBV19	TRBJ1-1	CASSMQGLYVEAFF